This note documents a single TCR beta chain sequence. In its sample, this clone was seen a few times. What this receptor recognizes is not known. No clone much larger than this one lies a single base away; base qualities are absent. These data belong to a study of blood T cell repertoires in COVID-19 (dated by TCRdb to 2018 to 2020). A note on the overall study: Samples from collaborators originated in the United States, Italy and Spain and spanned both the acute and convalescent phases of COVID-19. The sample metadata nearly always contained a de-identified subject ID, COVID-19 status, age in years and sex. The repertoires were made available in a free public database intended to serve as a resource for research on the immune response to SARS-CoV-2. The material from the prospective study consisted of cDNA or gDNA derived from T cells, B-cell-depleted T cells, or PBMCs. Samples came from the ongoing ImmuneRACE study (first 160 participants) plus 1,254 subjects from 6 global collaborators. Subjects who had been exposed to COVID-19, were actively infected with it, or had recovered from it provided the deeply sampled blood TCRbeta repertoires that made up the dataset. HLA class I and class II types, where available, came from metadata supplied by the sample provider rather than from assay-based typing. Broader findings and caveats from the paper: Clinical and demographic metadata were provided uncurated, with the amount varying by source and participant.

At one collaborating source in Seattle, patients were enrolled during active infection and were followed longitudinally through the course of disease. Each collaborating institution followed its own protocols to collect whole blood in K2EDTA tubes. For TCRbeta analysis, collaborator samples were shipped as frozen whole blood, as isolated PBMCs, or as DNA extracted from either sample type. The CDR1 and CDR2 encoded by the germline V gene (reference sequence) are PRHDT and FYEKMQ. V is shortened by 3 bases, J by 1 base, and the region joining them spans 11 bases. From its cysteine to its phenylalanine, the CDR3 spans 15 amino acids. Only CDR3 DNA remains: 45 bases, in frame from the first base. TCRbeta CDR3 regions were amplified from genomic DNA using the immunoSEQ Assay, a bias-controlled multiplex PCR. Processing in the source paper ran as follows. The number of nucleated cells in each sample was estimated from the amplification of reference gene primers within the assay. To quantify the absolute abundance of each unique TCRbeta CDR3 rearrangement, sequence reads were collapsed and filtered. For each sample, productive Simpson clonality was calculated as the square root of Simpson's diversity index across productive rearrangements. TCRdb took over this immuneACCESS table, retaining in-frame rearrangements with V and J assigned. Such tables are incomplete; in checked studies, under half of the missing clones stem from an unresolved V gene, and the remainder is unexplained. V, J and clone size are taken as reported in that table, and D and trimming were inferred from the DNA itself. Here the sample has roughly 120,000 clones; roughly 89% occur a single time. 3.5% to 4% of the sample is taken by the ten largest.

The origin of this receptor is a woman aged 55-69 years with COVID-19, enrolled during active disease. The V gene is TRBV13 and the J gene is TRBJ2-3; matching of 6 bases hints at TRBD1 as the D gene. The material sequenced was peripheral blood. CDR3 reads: CASSFNSGGTDTQYF. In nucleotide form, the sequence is TGTGCCAGCAGCTTCAACTCAGGGGGCACAGATACGCAGTATTTT.